A selection of T cell receptor beta chains follows, all from one sample in a study of shared clonotypes between healthy human individuals. The assay was immunoSEQ multiplex PCR, and TCRdb's table has in-frame clones only and misses some. This table holds about 2,100,000 clones, approximately 94% found once. Specimen: naive CD8+ T cells from PBMCs. These receptors were collected from a man younger than 30 in good health. Some clones in this sample may be carry-over from other donors' samples. The CDR3 runs from the conserved cysteine through the conserved F or W. D genes are given only for firm matches. Clone size, where shown, is once, few, many, or a class for clones that have expanded.

V	D	size	J	CDR3	DNA
TRBV7-6	NA	NA	TRBJ2-1	CASSLFPPTNPYNEQFF	TGTGCCAGCAGCCTATTTCCCCCAACTAACCCTTACAATGAGCAGTTCTTC
TRBV11-2	TRBD1	NA	TRBJ1-3	CASSFPRTGVAGGNTIYF	TGTGCCAGCAGCTTCCCTAGGACAGGGGTAGCCGGGGGAAACACCATATATTTT
TRBV10-3	TRBD1	NA	TRBJ2-1	CAISDDRGRNEQFF	TGTGCCATCAGTGACGACAGGGGGAGGAATGAGCAGTTCTTC
TRBV9	TRBD2	NA	TRBJ2-7	CASSGGLAAYEQYF	TGTGCCAGCAGCGGGGGACTAGCGGCCTACGAGCAGTACTTC
TRBV7-7	NA	NA	TRBJ2-3	CASSLAGQSTDTQYF	TGTGCCAGCAGCTTAGCAGGACAGAGCACAGATACGCAGTATTTT
TRBV6-5	NA	once	TRBJ2-7	CASSLGRGGYEQYF	TGTGCCAGCAGTTTGGGCCGAGGCGGCTACGAGCAGTACTTC
TRBV5-1	NA	NA	TRBJ2-3	CASSHRGGFGTDTQYF	TGCGCCAGCAGCCACCGAGGGGGGTTTGGGACAGATACGCAGTATTTT
TRBV4-3	NA	NA	TRBJ2-1	CASSRRDQVSNEQFF	TGCGCCAGCAGCCGGAGGGATCAAGTCAGCAATGAGCAGTTCTTC
TRBV4-1	NA	NA	TRBJ2-3	CASSQAPASTDTQYF	TGCGCCAGCAGCCAAGCCCCAGCGAGCACAGATACGCAGTATTTT
TRBV30	NA	NA	TRBJ2-1	CAWESSYNEQFF	TGTGCCTGGGAGAGCTCCTACAATGAGCAGTTCTTC